Listed here are 11 T cell receptor beta chains from one sample, sequenced in a study of cytomegalovirus exposure and HLA in healthy donors (dated 2017 in TCRdb). The method behind the library was the immunoSEQ multiplex PCR assay. For the multiplex PCR, a mixture combining 60 forward primers for TCR Vbeta segments and 13 reverse primers for TCR Jbeta segments was used. Not all clones reach the TCRdb copy of this immuneACCESS table, which keeps in-frame sequences only. Checked studies attribute under half of the gap to unresolved V genes and leave the rest unexplained. This sample comprises about 140,000 clones, roughly 80% of them detected only once. In total, the top ten clones hold 2.5% to 4% of the sample. Material: PBMCs. The origin of the receptors is a man aged 40-50 years in good health and CMV-seronegative.

V usage is TRBV5-6 and J usage is TRBJ1-5, with 7 bases aligning to TRBD1. Per the germline V gene, CDR1 is SGHDT and CDR2 is YYEEEE. V gave up 2 bases and J gave up 8 bases; unmatched junction bases: 7. The CDR3 runs to 14 residues. The CDR3 region is CASSLYRGGEPQHF. CDR3 nucleotides: TGTGCCAGCAGCTTATACAGGGGTGGGGAGCCCCAGCATTTT.

In its sample, this clone was seen a few times. The chain links TRBV18 to TRBJ1-5; 7 positions match TRBD1. The CDR3 has 16 residues. Per the germline V gene, CDR1 is KGHSH and CDR2 is LQKENI. V was pared by 3 bases and J by 5 bases, with 10 bases of the junction left unmatched. Here the CDR3 reads CASSPRGGAGDQPQHF. DNA of the CDR3: TGTGCCAGCTCACCTCGAGGGGGCGCGGGCGATCAGCCCCAGCATTTT.

Notes on this clone: Within the sample, other DNA sequences also encode this same CDR3. The rearrangement links TRBV7-2 to TRBJ1-1, with D unresolved. CDR1 and CDR2 (germline): SGHTA, FQGNSA. The CDR3 is 17 amino acids. The V end was cut by 9 bases, the J end by 1 base, with 24 bases between. The CDR3 DNA reads as TGTGCCAGTAGCCCAAAGCCAACCCCTGTTTCGAACACTGAAGCTTTCTTT. Protein product: CASSPKPTPVSNTEAFF.

CDR3 region: CASSLNTGELFF. The DNA of the CDR3 is TGTGCCAGCAGCCTTAACACCGGGGAGCTGTTTTTT. The rearrangement uses TRBV7-3 and TRBJ2-2; no reliable D call. The CDR3 consists of 12 residues. Trimming shortened V by 5 bases and J by 2 bases, and 3 bases separated the two germline ends. Germline loops: CDR1 SGHTA, CDR2 FQGTGA.

The V gene is TRBV7-7, the J gene TRBJ2-2; D not resolved. Trimming cost V 5 bases and J 4 bases, with 5 bases left between them. Looked up from germline, CDR1 is SSHAT and CDR2 is FNYEAQ (reference sequence). The length of the CDR3 is 12 residues. CDR3 region: CASSPVTGELFF. The CDR3 nucleotides are TGTGCCAGCAGCCCTGTCACCGGGGAGCTGTTTTTT.

The chain has TRBV27 and TRBJ1-5; D is possibly TRBD1 (5 bases). The CDR3 totals 14 residues. Per germline, CDR1 MNHEY and CDR2 SMNVEV (reference sequence). Trimming took 2 bases from V and 7 from J, leaving 12 bases between them. The DNA of the CDR3 is TGTGCCAGCAGTTTAATTCAGGGCAGACAGCCCCAGCATTTT. Its translation: CASSLIQGRQPQHF.

This clone was observed at least ten times. The chain carries TRBV7-2 and TRBJ2-3; TRBD2 aligns across 9 bases. V lost 6 bases and J lost 4; bases outside the gene matches: 8. This CDR3 spans 15 amino acids. CDR1 SGHTA and CDR2 FQGNSA come from the germline V gene. CDR3 amino acids: CASRPGGGGADTQYF. The CDR3 DNA reads TGTGCCAGCAGACCGGGGGGCGGGGGGGCAGATACGCAGTATTTT.

The CDR3: CASSSGTSGPYEQYF. CDR3 DNA sequence: TGTGCCAGCAGTTCAGGGACTAGCGGACCCTACGAGCAGTACTTC. The V call is TRBV27, the J call TRBJ2-7, with 11 bases aligning to TRBD2. In germline, CDR1 is MNHEY, CDR2 SMNVEV (reference sequence). J lost 2 bases, V lost 4 bases, and 4 bases had no gene match. This CDR3 is built from 15 residues.

The J gene is TRBJ2-3, the V gene TRBV4-1; 12 bases agree with TRBD2. Unmatched junction bases numbered 8, after V lost 4 bases and J lost 0 bases. The CDR3 runs 18 residues. The germline gives CDR1 MGHRA, CDR2 YSYEKL. The CDR3 DNA follows: TGCGCCAGCAGCCGTTTCCCGACTAGCGGGGGTAGCACAGATACGCAGTATTTT. Its protein product is CASSRFPTSGGSTDTQYF.

The chain links TRBV7-2 to TRBJ2-7, with D perhaps TRBD2 (7 bases). Trimming cost V 0 bases and J 4 bases, with 16 bases left between them. Germline assignment: CDR1 SGHTA and CDR2 FQGNSA. This CDR3 comprises 16 residues. CDR3 DNA sequence: TGTGCCAGCAGCTTAGCGGGTGCGGGGGCCTATTACGAGCAGTACTTC. Its translation is CASSLAGAGAYYEQYF. The variable domain in full, with the rest retrieved from reference TRBV7-2 and TRBJ2-7, is GAGVSQSPSNKVTEKGKDVELRCDPISGHTALYWYRQSLGQGLEFLIYFQGNSAPDKSGLPSDRFSAERTGGSVSTLTIQRTQQEDSAVYLCASSLAGAGAYYEQYFGPGTRLTVT.

The V gene is TRBV11-1, the J gene TRBJ2-7; 8 bases are a match to TRBD1. V dropped 6 bases and J dropped 3; count of bases not matched to a gene: 13. The germline V gene has CDR1 SGHAT and CDR2 FQDESV (reference sequence). The CDR3 loop spans 16 amino acids. The CDR3 spells CASRQTGVSSYYEQYF. CDR3 nucleotide sequence: TGTGCCAGCAGACAGACAGGGGTTTCATCCTACTACGAGCAGTACTTC.